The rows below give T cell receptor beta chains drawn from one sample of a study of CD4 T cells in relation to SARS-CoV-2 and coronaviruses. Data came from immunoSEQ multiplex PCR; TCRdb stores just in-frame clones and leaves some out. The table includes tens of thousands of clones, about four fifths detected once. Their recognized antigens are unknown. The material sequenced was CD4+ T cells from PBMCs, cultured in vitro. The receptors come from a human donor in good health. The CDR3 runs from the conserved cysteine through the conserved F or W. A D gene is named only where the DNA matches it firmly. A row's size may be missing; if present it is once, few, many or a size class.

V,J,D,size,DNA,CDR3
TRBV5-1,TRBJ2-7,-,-,TGCGCCAGCAGCTTATTCAGCCGGTACGAGCAGTACTTC,CASSLFSRYEQYF
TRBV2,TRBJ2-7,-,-,TGTGCCAGCAGAGGACCCTTCTACGAGCAGTACTTC,CASRGPFYEQYF
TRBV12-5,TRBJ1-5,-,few,TGTGCTAGTGGTTTGGTACTTAAAGGCTCAGAGCCCCAGCATTTT,CASGLVLKGSEPQHF
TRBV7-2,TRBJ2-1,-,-,TGTGCCAGCAGGTTCCAAGGGCGGAGGTCCGAGCAGTTCTTC,CASRFQGRRSEQFF
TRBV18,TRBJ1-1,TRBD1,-,TGTGCCAGCTCAGGGACAGCAAACACTGAAGCTTTCTTT,CASSGTANTEAFF
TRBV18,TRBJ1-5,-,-,TGTGCCAGCTCGTACCAGGGAGGTTGGGAGCCCCAGCATTTT,CASSYQGGWEPQHF
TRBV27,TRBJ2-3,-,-,TGTGCCAGCAGTTTAGGTGGCACAGATACGCAGTATTTT,CASSLGGTDTQYF
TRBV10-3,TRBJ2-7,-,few,TGTGCCATCAGTGAAGGGGGAAGGGGCTACGAGCAGTACTTC,CAISEGGRGYEQYF
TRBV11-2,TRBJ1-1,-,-,TGTGCCAGCACGATTATGAGGACTGAAGCTTTCTTT,CASTIMRTEAFF
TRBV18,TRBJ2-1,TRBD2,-,TGTGCCAGCCTAGACACTAGCGGGAATCACTACAATGAGCAGTTCTTC,CASLDTSGNHYNEQFF
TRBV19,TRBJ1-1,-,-,TGTGCCAGTAGTATTGGTGGGAGTGTCACTGAAGCTTTCTTT,CASSIGGSVTEAFF
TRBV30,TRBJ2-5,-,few,TGTGCCTGGCGGGGCGGGGCAGGAGCCTTGAGGGAGACCCAGTACTTC,CAWRGGAGALRETQYF
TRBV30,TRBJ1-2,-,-,TGTGCCTGGGATTACAAAGCCAACTATGGCTACACCTTC,CAWDYKANYGYTF
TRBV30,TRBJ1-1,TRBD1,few,TGTGCCTGGATCCTCCCAGGGGGAGGTGAAGCTTTCTTT,CAWILPGGGEAFF
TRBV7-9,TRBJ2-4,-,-,TGTGCCAGCAGCTTAACTCCGGCAGTCAAAAACATTCAGTACTTC,CASSLTPAVKNIQYF
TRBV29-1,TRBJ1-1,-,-,TGCAGCGTTGAAGGCCAGACAGGATCCACTGAAGCTTTCTTT,CSVEGQTGSTEAFF
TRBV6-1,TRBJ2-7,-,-,TGTGCCAGCAGTGATCTGTCCGGGAGTACCTACGAGCAGTACTTC,CASSDLSGSTYEQYF
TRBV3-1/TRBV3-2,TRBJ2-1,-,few,TGTGCCAGCAGCCCCCTACCTGATTCCTACAATGAGCAGTTCTTC,CASSPLPDSYNEQFF
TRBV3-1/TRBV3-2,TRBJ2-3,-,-,TGTGCCAGCAGCCTGGGGGAAGATACGCAGTATTTT,CASSLGEDTQYF
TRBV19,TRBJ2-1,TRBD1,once,TGTGCCAGTAGTATAGATCTATTGGGACAGGGGCTCTACAATGAGCAGTTCTTC,CASSIDLLGQGLYNEQFF
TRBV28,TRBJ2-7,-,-,TGTGCCAGCAGTTTATCGTCGGGGGTAGGCCCCTACGAGCAGTACTTC,CASSLSSGVGPYEQYF
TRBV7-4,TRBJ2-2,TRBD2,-,TGTGCCAGCAGCTGGAAGGGACTAGCGGGAGTAACCAAAACGAACACCGGGGAGCTGTTTTTT,CASSWKGLAGVTKTNTGELFF
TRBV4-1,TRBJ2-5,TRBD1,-,TGCGCCAGCAGCCAAACGGGACAGGCGGGGAGGGAGACCCAGTACTTC,CASSQTGQAGRETQYF
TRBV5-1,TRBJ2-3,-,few,TGCGCCAGCAGCCAAATCCGGGACTCGAGCACAGATACGCAGTATTTT,CASSQIRDSSTDTQYF
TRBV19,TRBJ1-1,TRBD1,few,TGTGCCAGTAGTATAGGAAGGGGGGGACAGCCGAACACTGAAGCTTTCTTT,CASSIGRGGQPNTEAFF
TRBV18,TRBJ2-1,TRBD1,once,TGTGCCAGCTCACAAGGGACAGGGGCATACAATGAGCAGTTCTTC,CASSQGTGAYNEQFF
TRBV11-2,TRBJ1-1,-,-,TGTGCCAGCAGTCTCCCGGGGGGCACTGAAGCTTTCTTT,CASSLPGGTEAFF
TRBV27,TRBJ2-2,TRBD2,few,TGTGCCAGCAGTTTACCCGGTAGGACTAGCCCCGGGGAGCTGTTTTTT,CASSLPGRTSPGELFF
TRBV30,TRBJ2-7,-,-,TGTGCCTGGAGCGGATCGGGGCAAAGCTCCTACGAGCAGTACTTC,CAWSGSGQSSYEQYF